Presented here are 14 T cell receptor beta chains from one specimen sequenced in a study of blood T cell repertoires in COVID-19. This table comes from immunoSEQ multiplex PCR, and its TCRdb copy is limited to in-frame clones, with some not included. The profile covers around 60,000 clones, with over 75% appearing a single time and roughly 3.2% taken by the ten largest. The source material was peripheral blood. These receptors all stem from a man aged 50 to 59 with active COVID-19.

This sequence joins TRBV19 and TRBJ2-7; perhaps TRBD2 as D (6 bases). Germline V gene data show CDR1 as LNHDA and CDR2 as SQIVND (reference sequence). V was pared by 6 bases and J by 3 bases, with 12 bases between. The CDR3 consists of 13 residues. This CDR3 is CASRVAGRYEQYF. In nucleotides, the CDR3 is TGTGCCAGTAGGGTGGCGGGGCGCTACGAGCAGTACTTC.

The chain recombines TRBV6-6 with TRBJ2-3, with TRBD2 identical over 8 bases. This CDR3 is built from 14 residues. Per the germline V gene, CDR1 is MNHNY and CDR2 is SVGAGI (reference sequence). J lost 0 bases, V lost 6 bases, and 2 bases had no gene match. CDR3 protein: CASSSGGSTDTQYF. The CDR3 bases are TGTGCCAGCAGCAGCGGGGGTAGCACAGATACGCAGTATTTT.

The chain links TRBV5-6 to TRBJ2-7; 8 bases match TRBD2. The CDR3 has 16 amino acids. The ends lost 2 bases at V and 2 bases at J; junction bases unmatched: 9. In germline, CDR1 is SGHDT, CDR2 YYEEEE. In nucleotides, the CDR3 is TGTGCCAGCAGCTTATTATTAGCGGGGCGCCCCTACGAGCAGTACTTC. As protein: CASSLLLAGRPYEQYF.

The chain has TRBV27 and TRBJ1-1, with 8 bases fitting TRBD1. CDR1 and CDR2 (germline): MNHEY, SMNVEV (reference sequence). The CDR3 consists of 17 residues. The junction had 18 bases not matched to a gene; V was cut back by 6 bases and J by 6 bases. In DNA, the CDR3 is TGTGCCAGCAGCTCCAAGCTCAGGGGGCGCAGAATTGCTGAAGCTTTCTTT. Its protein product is CASSSKLRGRRIAEAFF.

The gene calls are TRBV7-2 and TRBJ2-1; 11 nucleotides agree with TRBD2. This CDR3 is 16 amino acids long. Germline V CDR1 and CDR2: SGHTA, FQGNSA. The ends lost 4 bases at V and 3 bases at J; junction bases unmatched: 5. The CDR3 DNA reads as TGTGCCAGCAGCTATAGCGGGGGGGGGTACTACAATGAGCAGTTCTTC. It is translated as CASSYSGGGYYNEQFF.

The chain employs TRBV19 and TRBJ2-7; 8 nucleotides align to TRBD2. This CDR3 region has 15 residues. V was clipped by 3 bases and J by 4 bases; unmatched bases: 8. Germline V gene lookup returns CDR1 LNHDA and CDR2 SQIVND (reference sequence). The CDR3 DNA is TGTGCCAGTAGTATGTCGGGGGGGCCATTTTACGAGCAGTACTTC. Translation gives CASSMSGGPFYEQYF.

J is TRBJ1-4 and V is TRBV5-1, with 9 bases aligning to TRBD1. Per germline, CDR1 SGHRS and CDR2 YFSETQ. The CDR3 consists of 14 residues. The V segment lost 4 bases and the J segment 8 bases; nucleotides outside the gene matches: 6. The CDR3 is CASSVGTGKEKLFF. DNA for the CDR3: TGCGCCAGCAGCGTTGGGACAGGGAAGGAAAAACTGTTTTTT.

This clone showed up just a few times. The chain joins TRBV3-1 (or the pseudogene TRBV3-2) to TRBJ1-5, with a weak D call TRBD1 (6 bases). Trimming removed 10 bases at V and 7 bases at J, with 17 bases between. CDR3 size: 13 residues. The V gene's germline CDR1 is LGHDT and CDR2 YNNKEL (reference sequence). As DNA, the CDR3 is TGTGCCATCCCTCGGGGGGCAGGGCAGCCCCAGCATTTT. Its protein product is CAIPRGAGQPQHF.

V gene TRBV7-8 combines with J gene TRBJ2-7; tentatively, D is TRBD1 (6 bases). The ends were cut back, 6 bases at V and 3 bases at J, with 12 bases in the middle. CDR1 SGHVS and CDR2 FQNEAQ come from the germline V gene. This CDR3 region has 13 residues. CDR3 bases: TGTGCCAGCAGAAGCAGGGGTAACTACGAGCAGTACTTC. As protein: CASRSRGNYEQYF.

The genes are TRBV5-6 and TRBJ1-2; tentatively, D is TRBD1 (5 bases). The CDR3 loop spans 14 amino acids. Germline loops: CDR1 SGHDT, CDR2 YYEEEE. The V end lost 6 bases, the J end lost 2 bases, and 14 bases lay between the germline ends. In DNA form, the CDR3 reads TGTGCCAGCATGGGACTAGGCCAGAACTATGGCTACACCTTC. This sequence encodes CASMGLGQNYGYTF.

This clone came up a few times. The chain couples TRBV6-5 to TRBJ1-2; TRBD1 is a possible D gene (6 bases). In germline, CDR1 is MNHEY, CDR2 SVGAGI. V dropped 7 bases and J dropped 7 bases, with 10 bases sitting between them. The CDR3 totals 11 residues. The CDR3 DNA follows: TGTGCCAGCACGTCAGGGGCTGGCTACACCTTC. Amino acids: CASTSGAGYTF.

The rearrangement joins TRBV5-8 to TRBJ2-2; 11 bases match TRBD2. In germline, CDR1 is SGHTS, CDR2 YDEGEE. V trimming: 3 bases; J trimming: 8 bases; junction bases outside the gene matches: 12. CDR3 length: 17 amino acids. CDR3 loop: CASSSYSGGAKLGELFF. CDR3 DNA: TGTGCCAGCAGCTCCTATAGCGGGGGGGCGAAGCTTGGGGAGCTGTTTTTT.

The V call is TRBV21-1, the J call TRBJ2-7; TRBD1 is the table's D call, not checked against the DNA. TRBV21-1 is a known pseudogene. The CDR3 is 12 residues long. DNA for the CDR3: TGTGCCAGCAGCAAAGGCAGGGGCGAGCAGTACTTC. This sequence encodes CASSKGRGEQYF.

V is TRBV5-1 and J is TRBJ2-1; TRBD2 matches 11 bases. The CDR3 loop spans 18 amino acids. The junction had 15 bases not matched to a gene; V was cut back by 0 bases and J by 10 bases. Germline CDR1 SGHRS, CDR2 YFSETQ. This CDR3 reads CASSLVPPLAGGLEEQFF. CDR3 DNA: TGCGCCAGCAGCTTGGTGCCCCCCTTAGCGGGGGGGCTTGAAGAGCAGTTCTTC.